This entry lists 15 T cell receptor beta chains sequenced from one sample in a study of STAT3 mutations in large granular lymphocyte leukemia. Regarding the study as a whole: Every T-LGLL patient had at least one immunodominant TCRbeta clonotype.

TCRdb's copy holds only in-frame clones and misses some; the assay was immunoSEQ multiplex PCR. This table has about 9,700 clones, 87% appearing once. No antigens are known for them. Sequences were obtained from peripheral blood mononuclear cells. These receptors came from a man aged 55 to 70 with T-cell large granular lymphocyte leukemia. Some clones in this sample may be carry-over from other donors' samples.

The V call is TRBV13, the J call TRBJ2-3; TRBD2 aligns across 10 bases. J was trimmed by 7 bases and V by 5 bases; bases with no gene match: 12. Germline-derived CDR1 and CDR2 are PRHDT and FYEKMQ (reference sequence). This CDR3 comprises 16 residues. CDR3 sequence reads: CASSLRASGRVNTQYF. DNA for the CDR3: TGTGCCAGCAGCCTCAGGGCTAGCGGGAGAGTAAATACGCAGTATTTT.

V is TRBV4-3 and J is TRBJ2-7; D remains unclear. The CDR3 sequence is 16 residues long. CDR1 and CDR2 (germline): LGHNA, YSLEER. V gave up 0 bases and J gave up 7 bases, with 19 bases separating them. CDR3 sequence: CASSQELGQYPLEQYF. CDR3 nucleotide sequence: TGCGCCAGCAGCCAAGAATTAGGGCAGTACCCCCTGGAGCAGTACTTC.

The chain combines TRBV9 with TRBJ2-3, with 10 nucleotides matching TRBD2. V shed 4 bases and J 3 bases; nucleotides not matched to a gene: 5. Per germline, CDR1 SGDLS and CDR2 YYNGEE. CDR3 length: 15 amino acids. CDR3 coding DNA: TGTGCCAGCAGCTCCCCTAGCGGGAGAACAGATACGCAGTATTTT. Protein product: CASSSPSGRTDTQYF.

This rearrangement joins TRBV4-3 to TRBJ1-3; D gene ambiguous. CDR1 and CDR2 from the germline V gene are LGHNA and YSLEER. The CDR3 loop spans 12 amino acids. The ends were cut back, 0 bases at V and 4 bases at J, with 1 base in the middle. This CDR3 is CASSQEGNTIYF. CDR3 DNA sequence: TGCGCCAGCAGCCAAGAGGGAAACACCATATATTTT.

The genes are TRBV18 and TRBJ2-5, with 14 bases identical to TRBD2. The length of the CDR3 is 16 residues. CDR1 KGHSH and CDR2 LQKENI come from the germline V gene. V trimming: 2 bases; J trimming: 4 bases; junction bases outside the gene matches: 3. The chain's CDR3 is CASSPSGLAGAETQYF. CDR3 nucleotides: TGTGCCAGCTCACCATCGGGACTAGCGGGAGCAGAGACCCAGTACTTC.

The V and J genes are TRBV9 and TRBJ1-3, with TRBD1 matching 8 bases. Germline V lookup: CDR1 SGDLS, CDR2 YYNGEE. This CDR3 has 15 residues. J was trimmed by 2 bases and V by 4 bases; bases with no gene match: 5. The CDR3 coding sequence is TGTGCCAGCAGCATTACGGACAGGGCTGGAAACACCATATATTTT. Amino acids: CASSITDRAGNTIYF.

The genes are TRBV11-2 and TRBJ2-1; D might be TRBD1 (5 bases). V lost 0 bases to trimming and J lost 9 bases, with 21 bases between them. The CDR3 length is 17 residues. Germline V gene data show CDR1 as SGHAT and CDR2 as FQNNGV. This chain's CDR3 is CASSLDQGTGRHAEQFF. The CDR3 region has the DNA TGTGCCAGCAGCTTAGATCAGGGAACTGGTCGGCATGCTGAGCAGTTCTTC.

This chain's CDR3 is CASSQAQGGSAYEQYF. The CDR3, as DNA: TGTGCCAGCAGCCAAGCTCAGGGCGGTTCGGCTTACGAGCAGTACTTC. J is TRBJ2-7 and V is TRBV4-2; tentatively, D is TRBD1 (5 bases). CDR1 LGHNA and CDR2 YNFKEQ come from the germline V gene. The V gene lost 1 base and the J gene lost 4 bases, with 17 bases spanning the gap. The CDR3 is made up of 16 amino acids.

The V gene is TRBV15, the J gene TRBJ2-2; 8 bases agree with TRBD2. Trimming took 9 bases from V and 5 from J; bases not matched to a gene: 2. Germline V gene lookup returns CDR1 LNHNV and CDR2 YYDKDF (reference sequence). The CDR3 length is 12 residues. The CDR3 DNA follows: TGTGCCACTTCGGGAGGGACCGGGGAGCTGTTTTTT. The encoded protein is CATSGGTGELFF.

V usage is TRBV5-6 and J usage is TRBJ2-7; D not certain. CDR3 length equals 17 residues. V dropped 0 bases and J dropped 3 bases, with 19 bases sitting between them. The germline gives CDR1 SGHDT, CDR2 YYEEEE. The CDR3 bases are TGTGCCAGCAGCTTGGTTTTTGCGGTCGGAGAGGACTACGAGCAGTACTTC. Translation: CASSLVFAVGEDYEQYF.

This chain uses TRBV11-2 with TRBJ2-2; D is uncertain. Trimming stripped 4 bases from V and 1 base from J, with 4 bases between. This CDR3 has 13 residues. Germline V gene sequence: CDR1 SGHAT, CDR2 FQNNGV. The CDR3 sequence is CASSSVNTGELFF. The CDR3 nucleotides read TGTGCCAGCAGCTCGGTGAACACCGGGGAGCTGTTTTTT.

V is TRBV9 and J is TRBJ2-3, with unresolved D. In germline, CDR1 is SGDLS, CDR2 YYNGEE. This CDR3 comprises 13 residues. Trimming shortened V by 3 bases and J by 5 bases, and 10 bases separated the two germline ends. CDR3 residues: CASSEWDRDTQYF. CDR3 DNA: TGTGCCAGCAGCGAGTGGGATAGAGATACGCAGTATTTT.

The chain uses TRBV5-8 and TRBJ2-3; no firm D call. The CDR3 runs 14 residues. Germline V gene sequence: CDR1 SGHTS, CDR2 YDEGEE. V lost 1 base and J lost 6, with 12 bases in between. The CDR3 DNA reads TGTGCCAGCAGCTTGCAAGTTAGGCGGGATACGCAGTATTTT. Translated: CASSLQVRRDTQYF.

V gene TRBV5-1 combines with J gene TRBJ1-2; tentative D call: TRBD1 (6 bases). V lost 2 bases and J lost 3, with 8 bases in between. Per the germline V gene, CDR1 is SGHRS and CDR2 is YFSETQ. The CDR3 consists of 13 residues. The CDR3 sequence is CASSFAGDYGYTF. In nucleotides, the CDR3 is TGCGCCAGCAGCTTTGCAGGGGACTATGGCTACACCTTC.

The CDR3 bases are TGCGCCAGCAGCCAAGAAGTAGTGACTCCCTTCTACGAGCAGTACTTC. It codes for CASSQEVVTPFYEQYF. The rearrangement uses TRBV4-3 and TRBJ2-7; no clear D gene. Germline V gene lookup returns CDR1 LGHNA and CDR2 YSLEER. The V and J ends lost 0 bases and 3 bases respectively, with 15 bases between them. The CDR3 has 16 amino acids.